The 10 T cell receptor beta chains in this list originate from one sample, sequenced in a study of patients and donors after allogeneic stem cell transplantation. TCRdb independently ran MiXCR on the RT-PCR reads; one entry per CDR3 protein. Of around 150,000 distinct CDR3 sequences in the sample, roughly 31% were seen once. Sequenced input: blood, either unsorted or a sorted T cell fraction (not recorded which). These TCRs come from a human donor who was either an allogeneic HSCT recipient or a stem cell or donor lymphocyte infusion donor (not recorded which). It is not recorded whose cells these are; they may come from a transplant donor.

In its sample, this clonotype was seen many times. This chain uses TRBV12-3 or TRBV12-4 with TRBJ1-1, with 8 bases identical to TRBD1. The J segment lost 4 bases and the V segment lost 4 bases, leaving 5 bases of the junction unmatched. This CDR3 is 14 amino acids long. CDR3 nucleotide sequence: TGTGCCAGCAGTTCCGGACAGGGTGGCACTGAAGCTTTCTTT. Its protein is CASSSGQGGTEAFF.

The CDR3 coding sequence is TGTGCCAGCAGTTTGTCCCCCGGGACAGAAGAGACCCAGTACTTC. It translates to CASSLSPGTEETQYF. The chain recombines TRBV28 with TRBJ2-5; 7 bases line up with TRBD1. The germline V gene has CDR1 MDHEN and CDR2 SYDVKM. V trimming: 3 bases; J trimming: 3 bases; junction bases outside the gene matches: 7. The CDR3 sequence is 15 residues long.

The chain uses TRBV11-2 and TRBJ2-5; no clear D. This CDR3 contains 16 residues. Germline V gene sequence: CDR1 SGHAT, CDR2 FQNNGV. Between the trimmed V and J ends, which lost 3 bases and 2 bases, there was a span of 16 bases. The CDR3 here is CASSFKAESMQETQYF. CDR3 DNA sequence: TGTGCCAGCAGCTTTAAGGCAGAGAGCATGCAAGAGACCCAGTACTTC.

The chain links TRBV28 to TRBJ2-5; 9 bases are shared with TRBD1. Germline loops: CDR1 MDHEN, CDR2 SYDVKM. The CDR3 contains 15 residues. V gave up 3 bases and J gave up 1 base; unmatched junction bases: 3. The CDR3 sequence: CASSLNRGLQETQYF. The CDR3 DNA sequence: TGTGCCAGCAGTTTGAACAGGGGGCTCCAAGAGACCCAGTACTTC.

The genes are TRBV7-9 and TRBJ1-1; 7 bases agree with TRBD1. J was trimmed by 5 bases and V by 5 bases; bases with no gene match: 5. In germline, CDR1 is SEHNR, CDR2 FQNEAQ (reference sequence). The CDR3 has 13 amino acids. CDR3 coding DNA: TGTGCCAGCAGCCCAGGGGGGGTAACTGAAGCTTTCTTT. This encodes CASSPGGVTEAFF.

This clonotype was detected many times. The gene calls are TRBV29-1 and TRBJ1-1; D perhaps matches TRBD1 (5 bases). This CDR3 is 14 amino acids long. The V gene lost 6 bases and the J gene lost 5 bases, with 19 bases spanning the gap. The germline CDR1 and CDR2 sequences are SQVTM and ANQGSEA. Written as DNA, the CDR3 is TGCAGCGTGCTGACAGACGCCCTGGGGACTGAAGCTTTCTTT. This translates into CSVLTDALGTEAFF.

This rearrangement joins TRBV10-1 to TRBJ2-7; D may be TRBD2 (5 bases). CDR1 is WNHNN and CDR2 is SYGVQD in the germline V gene (reference sequence). The V and J ends lost 0 bases and 4 bases respectively, with 10 bases between them. The CDR3 loop spans 14 amino acids. Here the CDR3 DNA reads TGCGCCAGCAGTGAGTCTCCCCGGGGATACGAGCAGTACTTC. This codes for CASSESPRGYEQYF.

The rearrangement links TRBV20-1 to TRBJ2-3, with 10 bases that match TRBD2. Per the germline V gene, CDR1 is DFQATT and CDR2 is SNEGSKA (reference sequence). This CDR3 has 17 residues. The J segment lost 1 base and the V segment lost 2 bases, leaving 9 bases of the junction unmatched. This CDR3 is CSARRLAGALGTDTQYF. The CDR3 region has the DNA TGCAGTGCTAGAAGGCTAGCGGGAGCTTTAGGCACAGATACGCAGTATTTT.

Turning to this clonotype: A read error may explain this, as a much larger clone is one base away. Lacking the conserved final phenylalanine or tryptophan, this CDR3 likely reflects a read error. This rearrangement joins TRBV4-2 to TRBJ2-7; TRBD2 agrees at 13 bases. The ends lost 4 bases at V and 2 bases at J; junction bases unmatched: 5. The CDR3 is 16 residues long. Germline CDR1 reads LGHNA; CDR2 reads YNFKEQ. CDR3 DNA: TGTGCCAGCAGCCCCCAGGGGACTAGCGGGGCCTACGAGCAGTACATC. Residues: CASSPQGTSGAYEQYI.

This chain uses TRBV29-1 with TRBJ2-1; TRBD2 matches 7 bases. J was trimmed by 3 bases and V by 5 bases; bases with no gene match: 10. The CDR3 contains 15 residues. CDR1 is SQVTM, CDR2 ANQGSEA, per germline. The CDR3 reads CSVRGVEGGYNEQFF. CDR3 nucleotides: TGCAGCGTTCGGGGGGTTGAGGGAGGCTACAATGAGCAGTTCTTC.